This section outlines one T cell receptor (beta chain) sequence together with its context. Its antigen is still unknown. This specimen belongs to a study of shared clonotypes between healthy human individuals. About the research overall: Researchers drew samples from a couple of women and a few men aged 18 to 49. Whole-study results and caveats: Naive subsets typically showed greater estimated richness than memory subsets. At large depth, rarefaction still showed sorted-subset sequencing to be incomplete.

In the original processing: Filtering was not the same, since immunoSEQ gave junction-only sequences without quality scores. The assay was immunoSEQ multiplex PCR, and TCRdb's table has in-frame clones only and misses some. The D gene and trimming were derived from the DNA, and the V and J assignments and clone size from that table. The sample yields nearly 1 million clones, roughly 72% seen once. Trimming removed 7 bases from V and 4 bases from J, with 20 bases in between. In germline, CDR1 is SGHRS, CDR2 YFSETQ. This CDR3 has 15 residues. The sequenced material came from memory CD4+ T cells sorted from blood. Subset denoted: CD45RA-negative fraction. The V and J genes are TRBV5-1 and TRBJ1-1; TRBD1 might be the D (5 bases). The clonotype originates from a young man in good health. CDR3 sequence (DNA): TGCGCCAGCGCTCAAACGGCAGGGCAGAGCACTGAAGCTTTCTTT. This translates into CASAQTAGQSTEAFF.